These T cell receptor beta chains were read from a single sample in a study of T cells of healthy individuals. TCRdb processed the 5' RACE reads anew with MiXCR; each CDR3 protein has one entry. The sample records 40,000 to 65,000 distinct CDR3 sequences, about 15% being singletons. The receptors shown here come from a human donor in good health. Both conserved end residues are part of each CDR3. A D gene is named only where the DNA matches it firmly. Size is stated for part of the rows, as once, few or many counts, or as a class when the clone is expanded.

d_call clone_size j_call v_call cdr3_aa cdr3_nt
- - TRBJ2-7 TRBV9 CASSSPRGGAPFSYEQYF TGTGCCAGCAGCTCCCCCCGGGGCGGGGCACCATTCTCCTACGAGCAGTACTTC
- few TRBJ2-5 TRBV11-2 CASSRERETQYF TGTGCCAGCAGCCGGGAACGGGAGACCCAGTACTTC
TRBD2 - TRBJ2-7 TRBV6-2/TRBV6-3 CAMRTGTSGTYEQYF TGTGCCATGCGGACCGGGACTAGCGGTACCTACGAGCAGTACTTC
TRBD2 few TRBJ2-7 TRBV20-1 CSALEAASGTYEQYF TGCAGTGCCCTAGAAGCCGCTAGCGGGACCTACGAGCAGTACTTC
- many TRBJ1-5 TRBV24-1 CATSDQSTGSNQPQHF TGTGCCACCAGTGATCAATCGACGGGTAGCAATCAGCCCCAGCATTTT
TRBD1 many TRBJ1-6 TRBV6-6 CASSYGSGQGGSPLHF TGTGCCAGCAGTTACGGTTCGGGACAGGGCGGCTCACCCCTCCACTTT
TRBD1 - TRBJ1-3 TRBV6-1 CASTQRGTGGTSGNTIYF TGTGCCAGCACCCAAAGGGGAACAGGGGGAACGTCTGGAAACACCATATATTTT
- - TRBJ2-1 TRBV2 CASSDNEQFF TGTGCCAGCAGTGACAATGAGCAGTTCTTC
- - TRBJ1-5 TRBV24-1 CATSAGGWDQPQHF TGTGCCACCAGTGCCGGGGGTTGGGATCAGCCCCAGCATTTT
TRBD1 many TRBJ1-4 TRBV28 CASSIPTGGIEKLFF TGTGCCAGCAGTATCCCGACAGGGGGAATTGAAAAACTGTTTTTT
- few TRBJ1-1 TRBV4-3 CASSRLTGSGDEAFF TGCGCCAGCAGCCGCCTGACAGGTTCCGGGGATGAAGCTTTCTTT
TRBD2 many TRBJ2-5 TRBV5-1 CASSPLQAGGQETQYF TGCGCCAGCAGCCCCTTGCAAGCGGGGGGGCAAGAGACCCAGTACTTC
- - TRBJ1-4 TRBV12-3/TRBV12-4 CASSSEVGAGFEKLFF TGTGCCAGCAGTTCGGAAGTAGGGGCGGGATTTGAAAAACTGTTTTTT
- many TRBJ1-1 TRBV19 CASSPFLVGNTEAFF TGTGCCAGTAGTCCGTTCCTAGTAGGGAACACTGAAGCTTTCTTT
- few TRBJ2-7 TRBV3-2 CASSQDPSRGRSYEQYF TGTGCCAGCAGCCAAGATCCATCGCGGGGGCGTTCCTACGAGCAGTACTTC
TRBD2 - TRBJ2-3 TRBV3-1 CASSQVAGGPTDTQYF TGTGCCAGCAGCCAAGTCGCGGGGGGGCCCACAGATACGCAGTATTTT
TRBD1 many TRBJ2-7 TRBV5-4 CASSLSDRGRSYEQYF TGTGCCAGCAGCTTGTCTGACAGGGGGCGAAGCTACGAGCAGTACTTC